The following is a T cell receptor (beta chain) sequence with its context. There is no known antigen for this receptor. This likely came from a read error, as a far larger clone is one base away. Other DNA sequences within the sample encode an identical CDR3. This specimen belongs to a study of shared clonotypes between healthy human individuals (dated by TCRdb to about 2020). Broadly, across the study: A few men and a couple of women, aged 18 to 49 years, made up the cohort. To estimate repertoire size and how much clonotype sharing occurs between individuals, the study deeply sequenced the blood TCR repertoires of a handful of healthy adults. Different laboratories and diverse techniques were used to prepare libraries and sequence TCR repertoires, to increase sequencing depth and limit assay-specific biases. Each donor's leukapheresis produced roughly between about 0.8 and 10 billion PBMCs. Results and caveats for the whole study, not just this receptor: Sampling was restricted to blood, and TCR repertoires in tissue are likely to differ from TCR repertoires in blood. The genetic and exposure-history diversity represented was limited by the small number of donors. Pairwise subsampling indicated that sequencing depth was expected to affect the degree of clonotype sharing among donors.

CDR3 length: 15 amino acids, cysteine to phenylalanine. Of the read, only the CDR3 DNA is kept; its 45 bases are in frame from base 1. CDR1 and CDR2, looked up from the germline V gene, are SGHRS and YFSETQ. TCR CDR3 regions were amplified from genomic DNA by multiplex PCR using the deep immunoSEQ assay. Extracted genomic DNA from each cell subset was spread evenly across all wells of several immunoSEQ 96-well plates, with each plate serving as a replicate. For unsorted PBMC, each replicate PCR was loaded with about 270 ng genomic DNA, equivalent to tens of thousands of T cell genomes. Genomic DNA from unsorted PBMC was sequenced over ten immunoSEQ deep assay plates. The purified libraries were quantified using a Qubit 3.0 fluorometer, sized with a Bioanalyzer 2100, and then quantified again using the KAPA Library Quantification kit. Every immunoSEQ 96-well plate was sequenced on a separate single-read 150-cycle Illumina NextSeq 550 flow cell. The authors' analysis ran thus. Because the immunoSEQ output included only junctional sequences and no quality scores, the filtering could not be the same as the filtering used for full-length reads. Sequences were annotated with PyIR, a Python wrapper for IgBLAST v1.9, using IMGT germline references to assign V/J genes and CDR3. Reads were filtered out if the reads had weak V/J assignments (E-value above 1e-6), no CDR3, stop codons, out-of-frame junctions, or ambiguous translated residues. V3J clonotypes were defined as sequences sharing an identical inferred V gene, J gene, and CDR3 amino acid sequence. To compute the percentage overlap between repertoires, the number of shared unique clonotypes was divided by the size of the smaller repertoire. Richness of each repertoire was evaluated using RTK rarefaction, the Chao1 estimator, and Recon v2.1 estimates of unobserved clonotypes. What TCRdb holds here is the immuneACCESS table cut down to in-frame rearrangements. Part of the clones is not present; checked against another copy, under half of the missing clones reflect an unresolved V gene, and the others are unexplained. For V, J and clone size, that table is used; D and trimming come from the DNA. The sample contains about 490,000 clones, 65% to 80% of them found a single time. The leading ten clones occupy around 12% of the sample.

Donors were healthy HIV-negative adults with no recently reported acute infections or vaccinations. All donors were Caucasian adults living in Nashville, Tennessee, USA. For unsorted samples, roughly 86 million PBMCs were counted and genomic DNA was extracted with the QIAamp DNA Blood Mini kit. Blood was collected by leukapheresis, and PBMCs were isolated by Ficoll-Histopaque density gradient centrifugation and then cryopreserved in liquid nitrogen vapor phase. The chain is encoded by TRBV5-1 joined to TRBJ1-1; no D gene can be assigned with confidence. The sequenced sample consisted of PBMCs. This receptor was identified in a woman aged 40 to 50 in good health. Some clones in this sample may be carry-over from other donors' samples. The CDR3 protein sequence reads: CASSLKRQDNTEAFF. The DNA is as follows: TGCGCCAGTAGCTTGAAGCGACAAGATAACACTGAAGCTTTCTTT.